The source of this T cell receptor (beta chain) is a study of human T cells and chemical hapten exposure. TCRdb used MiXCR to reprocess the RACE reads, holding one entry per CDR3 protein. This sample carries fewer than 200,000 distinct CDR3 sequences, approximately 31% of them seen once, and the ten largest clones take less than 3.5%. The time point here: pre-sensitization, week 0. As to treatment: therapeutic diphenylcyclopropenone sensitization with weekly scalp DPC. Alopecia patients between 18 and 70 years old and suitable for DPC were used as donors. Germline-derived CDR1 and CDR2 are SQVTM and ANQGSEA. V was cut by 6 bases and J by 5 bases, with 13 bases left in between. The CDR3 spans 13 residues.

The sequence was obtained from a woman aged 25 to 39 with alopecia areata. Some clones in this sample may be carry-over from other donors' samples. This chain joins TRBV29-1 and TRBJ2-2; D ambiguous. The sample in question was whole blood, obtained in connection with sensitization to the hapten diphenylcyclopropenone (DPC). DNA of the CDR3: TGCAGCGTAGAGATCCTGCTAACCGGGGAGCTGTTTTTT. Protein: CSVEILLTGELFF.